This TCR beta chain originates from a study of blood T cell repertoires in COVID-19. Study in general: Some COVID-19 samples were acute and others convalescent; all came from the United States, Italy and Spain. The cDNA or gDNA used as material had been derived from T cells, B-cell-depleted T cells, or PBMCs.

The protocol was immunoSEQ multiplex PCR, while the TCRdb copy is restricted to in-frame clones and leaves out a portion. The sample consists of around 480,000 clones, around 89% of them appearing once. The CDR3 loop spans 14 amino acids. Germline lookup yields CDR1 SGHRS and CDR2 YFSETQ. The V and J ends lost 4 bases and 2 bases, in that order; junction bases with no gene match: 1. Followed over time, Seattle patients had been enrolled while infection was active. Sequences were obtained from peripheral blood. This TCR derives from a woman in her forties or fifties with COVID-19, enrolled during active disease. This rearrangement joins TRBV5-1 to TRBJ2-1; 9 bases agree with TRBD1. The CDR3 here is CASSGTGPYNEQFF. CDR3 bases: TGCGCCAGCAGCGGGACAGGGCCCTACAATGAGCAGTTCTTC.